The rows below give T cell receptor beta chains drawn from one sample of a study of shared clonotypes between healthy human individuals. The data were produced by immunoSEQ multiplex PCR, yet TCRdb's version contains in-frame clones alone and is incomplete. The sample has roughly 2 million clones, 85% to 95% seen once. The sequenced sample was naive CD4+ T cells sorted from blood. These receptors were obtained from a man aged 18 to 30 in good health. Each CDR3 is given with its conserved first and last residue. The D gene is left open where the match is weak. Expanded clones get a size class; other rows say once, few or many, or leave the size out.

.	.	TRBV25-1	14	TRBJ1-5	TGTGCCAGCAGTGTCACAGGGTTGAGTCAGCCCCAGCATTTT	CASSVTGLSQPQHF
many	.	TRBV29-1	15	TRBJ1-1	TGCAGCGTTGTAAGGGGCCGACCAATGAACACTGAAGCTTTCTTT	CSVVRGRPMNTEAFF
.	.	TRBV29-1	13	TRBJ2-3	TGCAGCGTAGTACCCGGGGGCACAGATACGCAGTATTTT	CSVVPGGTDTQYF
.	TRBD1	TRBV7-6	13	TRBJ1-2	TGTGCCAGCAGCTTAGAAAACAGGGGGCGGTACACCTTC	CASSLENRGRYTF
.	.	TRBV7-2	14	TRBJ1-2	TGTGCCAGCAGCCCTCAGGGGTTCGGAGATGGCTACACCTTC	CASSPQGFGDGYTF
.	.	TRBV10-3	15	TRBJ2-1	TGTGCCATCAGTGAGAACACGGGGTTACGGGGAGAGCAGTTCTTC	CAISENTGLRGEQFF
.	TRBD1	TRBV27	15	TRBJ1-1	TGTGCCAGCGGTCTTGGGGACAGGTGGAACACTGAAGCTTTCTTT	CASGLGDRWNTEAFF
.	.	TRBV2	14	TRBJ2-2	TGTGCCAGCATAAGAATACCGAACACCGGGGAGCTGTTTTTT	CASIRIPNTGELFF
.	TRBD1	TRBV30	12	TRBJ1-6	TGTGCCTGGGGACAGGGGCCGCCACCCCTCCACTTT	CAWGQGPPPLHF
.	.	TRBV6-1	15	TRBJ2-7	TGTGCCAGCAGTGAGTGGGGGACCGCTGGCTACGAGCAGTACTTC	CASSEWGTAGYEQYF
.	.	TRBV9	14	TRBJ1-1	TGTGCCAGCAGCGCCGGGGGGTTGAACACTGAAGCTTTCTTT	CASSAGGLNTEAFF
once	.	TRBV13	12	TRBJ1-2	TGTGCCAGCAGCGGACGGAACTATGGCTACACCTTC	CASSGRNYGYTF
.	.	TRBV5-6	16	TRBJ1-1	TGTGCCAGCAGCTTGTGGTGGGCTGGGGCGAACACTGAAGCTTTCTTT	CASSLWWAGANTEAFF
.	TRBD1	TRBV7-9	13	TRBJ1-4	TGTGCCAGCAGCCCCGGACAGGAAAGAGTACTGTTTTTT	CASSPGQERVLFF
.	.	TRBV30	13	TRBJ1-5	TGTGCCTGGAGTGGAGACGCCAATCAGCCCCAGCATTTT	CAWSGDANQPQHF
.	.	TRBV6-1	16	TRBJ1-3	TGTGCCAGCAGTGAGACGGCGGTAATCTCTGGAAACACCATATATTTT	CASSETAVISGNTIYF
.	.	TRBV6-1	14	TRBJ2-5	TGTGCCAGCAGTGAAGCGGGCTCGCGAGAGACCCAGTACTTC	CASSEAGSRETQYF
.	.	TRBV30	15	TRBJ1-6	TGTGCCTGGAGGGCCAGGGTTTCCTATAATTCACCCCTCCACTTT	CAWRARVSYNSPLHF
once	.	TRBV14	18	TRBJ2-1	TGTGCCAGCAGCCAAGATGTGGGCGTTCCCCAATGGCCCTCGGAGCAGTTCTTC	CASSQDVGVPQWPSEQFF
few	TRBD1	TRBV11-2	15	TRBJ1-3	TGTGCCAGCAGCTTAGAAGGGACAGCCGGAAACACCATATATTTT	CASSLEGTAGNTIYF
.	.	TRBV5-1	15	TRBJ2-1	TGCGCCAGCAGCCCCGGTAGCTATACCTACAATGAGCAGTTCTTC	CASSPGSYTYNEQFF
.	TRBD2	TRBV29-1	15	TRBJ2-5	TGCAGCGTCTATGGACTAGCGGGAGGGGTAGAGACCCAGTACTTC	CSVYGLAGGVETQYF
.	TRBD2	TRBV11-2	16	TRBJ2-1	TGTGCCAGCAGCTTAGGATCTAGCGGGTTTAGGAATGAGCAGTTCTTC	CASSLGSSGFRNEQFF
.	.	TRBV7-8	13	TRBJ2-7	TGTGCCAGCAGCTTCGTAGAGGGGGACGAGCAGTACTTC	CASSFVEGDEQYF
.	.	TRBV6-5	14	TRBJ2-7	TGTGCCAGCAGTAAAAACAGGGTCTCCTACGAGCAGTACTTC	CASSKNRVSYEQYF
.	TRBD1	TRBV18	16	TRBJ1-1	TGTGCCAGCTCACGATCCGGGACAGACAAAAACACTGAAGCTTTCTTT	CASSRSGTDKNTEAFF
.	.	TRBV6-1	16	TRBJ1-6	TGTGCCAGCAGTGAAGCTTACAGATCGGGTGTATCACCCCTCCACTTT	CASSEAYRSGVSPLHF
.	.	TRBV29-1	12	TRBJ2-7	TGCAGCGTCTGGGACATCTCCTACGAGCAGTACTTC	CSVWDISYEQYF
.	.	TRBV25-1	17	TRBJ2-2	TGTGCCAGCAGTGATAGTCGCCCAGGGACGAACACCGGGGAGCTGTTTTTT	CASSDSRPGTNTGELFF
.	TRBD1	TRBV5-4	16	TRBJ2-7	TGTGCCAGCAGCCTCCTTGTGGGGGACAGGACCTACGAGCAGTACTTC	CASSLLVGDRTYEQYF
few	.	TRBV6-5	12	TRBJ1-3	TGTGCCAGCAGATCCCCTGGAAACACCATATATTTT	CASRSPGNTIYF
.	.	TRBV5-4	15	TRBJ2-2	TGTGCCAGCAGCACAAACAGGGAGGGCACCGGGGAGCTGTTTTTT	CASSTNREGTGELFF
few	TRBD1	TRBV10-1	14	TRBJ1-6	TGCGCCAGCGGCGGACAGGGAGATAATTCACCCCTCCACTTT	CASGGQGDNSPLHF
.	.	TRBV18	15	TRBJ2-1	TGTGCCAGCTCACCACCATCTCGAGCACCCAATGAGCAGTTCTTC	CASSPPSRAPNEQFF